These 28 T cell receptor beta chains came from one sample sequenced in a study of long-term antiretroviral therapy in people with HIV. Run at survey level, the immunoSEQ assay was version v3.0. The table came from immunoSEQ multiplex PCR; TCRdb's copy has only in-frame clones and leaves some out. In the table there are 25,000 to 35,000 clones, approximately 96% of which are singletons. The sequencing used unsorted PBMCs, collected roughly 6.4 years after starting antiretroviral therapy. The origin of the receptors is a man aged 25-45 years with HIV.

The chain has TRBV7-9 and TRBJ1-5, with D uncertain. Per germline, CDR1 SEHNR and CDR2 FQNEAQ (reference sequence). The germline V and J ends were trimmed by 2 bases and 9 bases, with 11 bases remaining between them. The length of the CDR3 is 13 residues. The CDR3 reads CASSLSPSRPQHF. The CDR3 nucleotides read TGTGCCAGCAGCTTATCCCCCTCGAGGCCCCAGCATTTT.

The chain links TRBV6-1 to TRBJ2-2, with a weak D call TRBD1 (6 bases). The V end was cut by 1 base, the J end by 5 bases, with 11 bases between. Germline V gives CDR1 MNHNS, CDR2 SASEGT. The CDR3 has 15 amino acids. The CDR3 loop reads CASSEVSGVTGELFF. The CDR3 coding sequence is TGTGCCAGCAGTGAAGTGTCAGGGGTAACCGGGGAGCTGTTTTTT.

The rearrangement joins TRBV4-1 to TRBJ1-4; D not certain. The CDR3 extends over 12 amino acids. V was clipped by 0 bases and J by 12 bases, with 8 bases between them. Germline V gene lookup returns CDR1 MGHRA and CDR2 YSYEKL. In DNA, the CDR3 is TGCGCCAGCAGCCAAGAAGGGCTCGAACTGTTTTTT. It encodes CASSQEGLELFF.

The V gene is TRBV29-1, the J gene TRBJ2-2; tentatively, D is TRBD2 (5 bases). Trimming shortened V by 6 bases and J by 0 bases, and 17 bases separated the two germline ends. From germline, CDR1 is SQVTM and CDR2 ANQGSEA. The CDR3 consists of 16 residues. The CDR3 reads CSVDHPSGANTGELFF. The CDR3 nucleotides are TGCAGCGTCGACCATCCCTCCGGGGCGAACACCGGGGAGCTGTTTTTT.

V gene TRBV6-5 combines with J gene TRBJ2-1; 11 bases fit TRBD2. The J segment lost 8 bases and the V segment lost 4 bases, leaving 7 bases of the junction unmatched. The CDR3 has 15 amino acids. Germline V CDR1 and CDR2: MNHEY, SVGAGI. Here the CDR3 reads CASSSRTSGYDEQFF. As DNA, the CDR3 is TGTGCCAGCAGTTCGAGGACTAGCGGGTACGATGAGCAGTTCTTC.

The rearrangement uses TRBV5-4 and TRBJ1-2, with D maybe TRBD1 (5 bases). Germline assignment: CDR1 SGHNT and CDR2 YYREEE (reference sequence). The CDR3 loop spans 13 amino acids. The V gene lost 4 bases and the J gene lost 8 bases, with 15 bases spanning the gap. The CDR3 bases are TGTGCCAGCAGCCCGTCGGGGCTTAGGGGCTACACCTTC. This sequence encodes CASSPSGLRGYTF.

The V call is TRBV13, the J call TRBJ2-2, with D possibly TRBD2 on 5 matching bases. Per germline, CDR1 PRHDT and CDR2 FYEKMQ (reference sequence). Trimming took off 5 bases at V and 2 bases at J, with 9 bases between the two ends. This CDR3 comprises 14 residues. The CDR3 region has the DNA TGTGCCAGCAGCCGGGGAATCAACACCGGGGAGCTGTTTTTT. It codes for CASSRGINTGELFF.

The chain is built from TRBV2 and TRBJ2-7; unclear D gene. This CDR3 is built from 11 residues. V lost 6 bases to trimming and J lost 3 bases, with 6 bases between them. Per the germline V gene, CDR1 is SNHLY and CDR2 is FYNNEI. The CDR3 reads CASRQNYEQYF. The CDR3, as DNA: TGTGCCAGCAGACAGAACTACGAGCAGTACTTC.

CDR3 residues: CASSSGGGQKLFF. The CDR3 DNA reads TGTGCCAGCAGTTCCGGAGGGGGCCAAAAACTGTTTTTT. The rearrangement links TRBV9 to TRBJ1-4, with 7 positions matching TRBD1. The V and J ends lost 5 bases and 9 bases, in that order; junction bases with no gene match: 7. CDR3 length: 13 amino acids. Germline CDR1 SGDLS, CDR2 YYNGEE.

This clone was seen just once. The chain carries TRBV2 and TRBJ2-7; D is perhaps TRBD1 or TRBD2 (5 bases each). The germline CDR1 and CDR2 sequences are SNHLY and FYNNEI. The CDR3 consists of 13 residues. The V and J ends lost 8 bases and 2 bases respectively, with 13 bases between them. CDR3 sequence reads: CASSVGTAYEQYF. The CDR3 DNA follows: TGTGCCAGCTCGGTGGGGACGGCCTACGAGCAGTACTTC.

This clone was observed once. This chain connects TRBV5-6 to TRBJ1-3; no firm D call. The CDR3 extends over 16 amino acids. Germline-derived CDR1 and CDR2 are SGHDT and YYEEEE. Trimming stripped 1 base from V and 0 bases from J, with 11 bases between. The CDR3 here is CASSLRDAVSGNTIYF. In DNA, the CDR3 is TGTGCCAGCAGCTTGCGGGATGCGGTCTCTGGAAACACCATATATTTT.

This clone was counted once. This chain links TRBV25-1 with TRBJ2-3; 8 bases align to TRBD1. Germline lookup yields CDR1 MGHDK and CDR2 SYGVNS. The CDR3 contains 16 residues. The junction had 9 bases not matched to a gene; V was cut back by 3 bases and J by 4 bases. DNA for the CDR3: TGTGCCAGCAGTGATGTTTGGCAGGGGGCCTCAGATACGCAGTATTTT. The encoded protein is CASSDVWQGASDTQYF.

This clone was observed once. This CDR3 is CASSEGGRNQPQHF. In nucleotides, the CDR3 is TGTGCCAGCAGCGAGGGGGGAAGGAATCAGCCCCAGCATTTT. This chain links TRBV9 with TRBJ1-5, with a weak D call TRBD1 (6 bases). The CDR3 runs to 14 residues. Germline lookup yields CDR1 SGDLS and CDR2 YYNGEE. The V end lost 3 bases, the J end lost 4 bases, and 11 bases lay between the germline ends.

The chain uses TRBV7-9 and TRBJ1-3; 7 bases align to TRBD1. CDR1 and CDR2 from the germline V gene are SEHNR and FQNEAQ (reference sequence). This CDR3 is built from 13 residues. The trim removed 6 bases at V and 4 bases at J, leaving 3 bases unmatched. CDR3 DNA: TGTGCCAGCAGTACAGGGGTCGGAAACACCATATATTTT. It encodes CASSTGVGNTIYF.

V is TRBV11-2 and J is TRBJ1-4, with TRBD1 as a possible D gene (5 bases). The CDR3 is made up of 15 amino acids. Trimming cost V 2 bases and J 0 bases, with 7 bases left between them. Germline loops: CDR1 SGHAT, CDR2 FQNNGV. The CDR3 DNA sequence: TGTGCCAGCAGCTTAAGGGGTACAACTAATGAAAAACTGTTTTTT. Its translation is CASSLRGTTNEKLFF. Full variable domain (outside the CDR3, taken from reference TRBV11-2 and TRBJ1-4): EAGVAQSPRYKIIEKRQSVAFWCNPISGHATLYWYQQILGQGPKLLIQFQNNGVVDDSQLPKDRFSAERLKGVDSTLKIQPAKLEDSAVYLCASSLRGTTNEKLFFGSGTQLSVL.

The chain uses TRBV9 and TRBJ2-2, with TRBD2 matching over 8 bases. CDR3 length: 18 amino acids. With V trimmed by 0 bases and J by 4 bases, 11 bases remained unmatched. CDR1 is SGDLS and CDR2 is YYNGEE in the germline V gene. CDR3 sequence: CASSVAEGAGVITGELFF. The CDR3 DNA reads as TGTGCCAGCAGCGTAGCGGAGGGAGCGGGAGTTATCACCGGGGAGCTGTTTTTT.

The chain links TRBV15 to TRBJ1-5, with unresolved D. The CDR3 is made up of 13 amino acids. CDR1 and CDR2 from the germline V gene are LNHNV and YYDKDF (reference sequence). V gave up 6 bases and J gave up 1 base, with 7 bases separating them. The CDR3 loop reads CATSSDSNQPQHF. The CDR3 region has the DNA TGTGCCACCAGTTCAGACAGCAATCAGCCCCAGCATTTT.

This clone was observed a single time. The V call is TRBV9, the J call TRBJ2-5, with 12 nucleotides matching TRBD2. CDR1 and CDR2 from the germline V gene are SGDLS and YYNGEE. V was pared by 4 bases and J by 5 bases, with 3 bases of the junction left unmatched. This CDR3 region has 14 residues. CDR3 sequence (DNA): TGTGCCAGCAGCCTAGCGGGAGGGGGGGAGACCCAGTACTTC. Its protein product is CASSLAGGGETQYF.

This chain joins TRBV11-2 and TRBJ2-5; TRBD2 aligns across 8 bases. The germline V gene has CDR1 SGHAT and CDR2 FQNNGV. CDR3 size: 16 residues. V lost 7 bases and J lost 4; bases outside the gene matches: 14. Here the CDR3 reads CASTIPSGGRVETQYF. The CDR3 DNA follows: TGTGCCAGCACCATACCCAGCGGGGGCCGGGTAGAGACCCAGTACTTC.

The rearrangement uses TRBV7-9 and TRBJ2-1; 7 nucleotides align to TRBD2. This CDR3 has 13 residues. The junction had 6 bases not matched to a gene; V was cut back by 8 bases and J by 5 bases. CDR1 and CDR2 (germline): SEHNR, FQNEAQ (reference sequence). The CDR3 reads CASGRVQNNEQFF. The CDR3 DNA is TGTGCCAGCGGGAGGGTCCAAAACAATGAGCAGTTCTTC. Variable domain in full (rest from reference TRBV7-9 and TRBJ2-1): DTGVSQNPRHKITKRGQNVTFRCDPISEHNRLYWYRQTLGQGPEFLTYFQNEAQLEKSRLLSDRFSAERPKGSFSTLEIQRTEQGDSAMYLCASGRVQNNEQFFGPGTRLTVL.

The V and J genes are TRBV4-1 and TRBJ2-7; 7 nucleotides line up with TRBD1. Trimming took 4 bases from V and 2 from J; bases not matched to a gene: 2. The germline CDR1 and CDR2 sequences are MGHRA and YSYEKL. This CDR3 contains 13 residues. CDR3 loop: CASSPGQPYEQYF. CDR3 in DNA: TGCGCCAGCAGCCCGGGACAGCCCTACGAGCAGTACTTC.

CDR3 coding DNA: TGTGCCAGTAGTATTAGGGGGAATTCACCCCTCCACTTT. Amino acid sequence: CASSIRGNSPLHF. The J gene is TRBJ1-6, the V gene TRBV19; D is perhaps TRBD1 (6 bases). Germline V lookup: CDR1 LNHDA, CDR2 SQIVND (reference sequence). The CDR3 runs to 13 residues. The V and J ends lost 3 bases and 7 bases respectively, with 7 bases between them.

The CDR3 protein is CASSQDETRRGNQPQHF. The CDR3 coding sequence is TGCGCCAGCAGCCAAGATGAAACCCGTCGGGGCAATCAGCCCCAGCATTTT. The genes are TRBV4-1 and TRBJ1-5; D gene ambiguous. Trimming cost V 0 bases and J 2 bases, with 14 bases left between them. The germline gives CDR1 MGHRA, CDR2 YSYEKL. The CDR3 consists of 17 residues.

V usage is TRBV19 and J usage is TRBJ1-3, with a weak D call TRBD1 (5 bases). Germline values: CDR1 LNHDA, CDR2 SQIVND (reference sequence). CDR3 length: 13 residues. Trimming took 10 bases from V and 1 from J, leaving 11 bases between them. CDR3 sequence: CATKGWSGNTIYF. CDR3 DNA: TGTGCCACTAAGGGGTGGTCTGGAAACACCATATATTTT.

DNA of the CDR3: TGTGCCAGCAGCGCTGGGACTAGCGGAGGGACCTGGGGTGAGCAGTTCTTC. As protein: CASSAGTSGGTWGEQFF. The V and J genes are TRBV13 and TRBJ2-1; TRBD2 matches 11 bases. With V trimmed by 5 bases and J by 9 bases, 15 bases remained unmatched. The CDR3 length is 17 residues. Germline CDR1 is PRHDT and CDR2 is FYEKMQ (reference sequence).

The rearrangement uses TRBV6-6 and TRBJ1-2; D gene uncertain. Germline CDR1 is MNHNY and CDR2 is SVGAGI (reference sequence). V was trimmed by 6 bases and J by 8 bases, leaving 10 bases between them. The CDR3 is 11 amino acids. CDR3 residues: CASSETGGYTF. The DNA of the CDR3 is TGTGCCAGCAGCGAGACGGGGGGCTACACCTTC.

The chain couples TRBV2 to TRBJ1-5; no reliable D call. Germline CDR1 and CDR2: SNHLY and FYNNEI. Trimming pared 4 bases from V and 0 bases from J, leaving 4 bases between. CDR3 length: 13 amino acids. The DNA of the CDR3 is TGTGCCAGCAGTGGACTTAGCAATCAGCCCCAGCATTTT. It encodes CASSGLSNQPQHF.

The genes are TRBV19 and TRBJ1-2; D is unresolved. The length of the CDR3 is 17 residues. Germline V CDR1 and CDR2: LNHDA, SQIVND (reference sequence). V gave up 3 bases and J gave up 0 bases, with 17 bases separating them. The CDR3: CASSMWSKSSANYGYTF. The CDR3 DNA sequence: TGTGCCAGTAGTATGTGGAGCAAAAGTTCCGCTAACTATGGCTACACCTTC.